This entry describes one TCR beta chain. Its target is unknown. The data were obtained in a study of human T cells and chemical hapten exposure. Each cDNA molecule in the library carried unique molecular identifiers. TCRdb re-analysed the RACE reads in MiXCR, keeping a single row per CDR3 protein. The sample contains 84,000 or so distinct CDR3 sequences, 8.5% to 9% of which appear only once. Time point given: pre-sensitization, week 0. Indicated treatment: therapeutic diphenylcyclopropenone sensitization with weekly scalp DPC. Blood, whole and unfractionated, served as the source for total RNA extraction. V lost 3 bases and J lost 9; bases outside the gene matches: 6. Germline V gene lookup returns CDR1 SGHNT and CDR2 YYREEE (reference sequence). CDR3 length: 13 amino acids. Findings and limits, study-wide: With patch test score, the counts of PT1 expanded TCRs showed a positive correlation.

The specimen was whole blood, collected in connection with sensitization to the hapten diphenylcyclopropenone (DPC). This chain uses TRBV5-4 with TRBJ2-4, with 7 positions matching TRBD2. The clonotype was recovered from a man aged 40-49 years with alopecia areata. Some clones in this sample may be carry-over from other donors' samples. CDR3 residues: CASSYTSVGIQYF. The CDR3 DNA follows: TGTGCCAGCAGCTATACTAGCGTAGGCATTCAGTACTTC.